This is a list of T cell receptor beta chains from one sample in a study of T cell responses to AZD1222 COVID-19 vaccine. Clones were sequenced by immunoSEQ multiplex PCR, and TCRdb holds only the in-frame ones, with some missing. The sample records 110,000 to 150,000 clones, about nine tenths being singletons. The material sequenced was peripheral blood, taken 28 days after the second AZD1222 dose. The origin of the receptors is an adult who received the AZD1222 COVID-19 vaccine. Each CDR3 is given with its conserved first and last residue. D genes are given only for firm matches. The size entry is marked missing in some rows and otherwise reads once, few, many or a size class.

D gene: NA
J gene: TRBJ2-1
V gene: TRBV12-3/TRBV12-4
clone size: NA
CDR3 protein: CASSPDSAGEQFF
CDR3 DNA: TGTGCCAGCAGTCCTGACTCCGCTGGCGAGCAGTTCTTC

D gene: NA
J gene: TRBJ2-1
V gene: TRBV3-1/TRBV3-2
clone size: once
CDR3 protein: CASSYSQGNEQFF
CDR3 DNA: TGTGCCAGCAGCTACTCTCAGGGGAATGAGCAGTTCTTC

D gene: NA
J gene: TRBJ2-7
V gene: TRBV7-2
clone size: NA
CDR3 protein: CASSLAVDGSYEQYF
CDR3 DNA: TGTGCCAGCAGCTTAGCAGTGGACGGCTCCTACGAGCAGTACTTC

D gene: NA
J gene: TRBJ1-1
V gene: TRBV3-1/TRBV3-2
clone size: NA
CDR3 protein: CASSPTANTEAFF
CDR3 DNA: TGTGCCAGCAGCCCGACAGCTAACACTGAAGCTTTCTTT

D gene: TRBD1
J gene: TRBJ2-7
V gene: TRBV18
clone size: NA
CDR3 protein: CASSGQDSYEQYF
CDR3 DNA: TGTGCCAGCTCAGGACAGGACAGCTACGAGCAGTACTTC

D gene: TRBD1
J gene: TRBJ1-4
V gene: TRBV28
clone size: NA
CDR3 protein: CASTTGGMRGKLFF
CDR3 DNA: TGTGCCAGCACCACAGGGGGCATGAGGGGAAAACTGTTTTTT

D gene: TRBD2
J gene: TRBJ2-1
V gene: TRBV7-2
clone size: NA
CDR3 protein: CASSPLAGLNEQFF
CDR3 DNA: TGTGCCAGCAGCCCCCTAGCGGGACTCAATGAGCAGTTCTTC

D gene: NA
J gene: TRBJ2-1
V gene: TRBV27
clone size: NA
CDR3 protein: CASSLGSGNEQFF
CDR3 DNA: TGTGCCAGCAGTTTGGGGTCGGGGAATGAGCAGTTCTTC

D gene: NA
J gene: TRBJ1-3
V gene: TRBV13
clone size: few
CDR3 protein: CASSLGPGRGAGNTIYF
CDR3 DNA: TGTGCCAGCAGCTTAGGCCCTGGCAGGGGCGCTGGAAACACCATATATTTT

D gene: NA
J gene: TRBJ1-3
V gene: TRBV30
clone size: few
CDR3 protein: CAWSYGPGNTIYF
CDR3 DNA: TGTGCCTGGAGTTACGGCCCTGGAAACACCATATATTTT

D gene: TRBD2
J gene: TRBJ2-1
V gene: TRBV18
clone size: NA
CDR3 protein: CASSPASGTSGKQFF
CDR3 DNA: TGTGCCAGCTCACCAGCCTCCGGGACTAGCGGGAAGCAGTTCTTC

D gene: NA
J gene: TRBJ1-1
V gene: TRBV3-1/TRBV3-2
clone size: NA
CDR3 protein: CASSQDPGDVFF
CDR3 DNA: TGTGCCAGCAGCCAAGATCCAGGGGACGTTTTCTTT

D gene: NA
J gene: TRBJ2-1
V gene: TRBV27
clone size: NA
CDR3 protein: CASSLGGEWYEQFF
CDR3 DNA: TGTGCCAGCTCCCTAGGGGGGGAGTGGTATGAGCAGTTCTTC

D gene: NA
J gene: TRBJ2-5
V gene: TRBV7-6
clone size: NA
CDR3 protein: CASSPRGGETQYF
CDR3 DNA: TGTGCCAGCAGCCCCCGAGGGGGAGAGACCCAGTACTTC

D gene: TRBD2
J gene: TRBJ2-7
V gene: TRBV20-1
clone size: once
CDR3 protein: CSASPVASGRVNEQYF
CDR3 DNA: TGCAGTGCTAGTCCTGTTGCTAGCGGGAGGGTAAACGAGCAGTACTTC

D gene: NA
J gene: TRBJ2-7
V gene: TRBV28
clone size: NA
CDR3 protein: CASSSTATPDEQYF
CDR3 DNA: TGTGCCAGCAGCTCGACAGCGACGCCGGACGAGCAGTACTTC

D gene: NA
J gene: TRBJ2-1
V gene: TRBV7-3
clone size: NA
CDR3 protein: CASSLPGVNNEQFF
CDR3 DNA: TGTGCCAGCAGCCTCCCGGGAGTTAACAATGAGCAGTTCTTC

D gene: NA
J gene: TRBJ1-3
V gene: TRBV5-5
clone size: NA
CDR3 protein: CASSFNLFPITGNTIYF
CDR3 DNA: TGTGCCAGCAGCTTCAATTTGTTTCCCATAACTGGAAACACCATATATTTT

D gene: TRBD1
J gene: TRBJ2-7
V gene: TRBV6-6
clone size: NA
CDR3 protein: CASSYGDRVEQYF
CDR3 DNA: TGTGCCAGCAGTTACGGGGACAGGGTGGAGCAGTACTTC

D gene: TRBD2
J gene: TRBJ2-1
V gene: TRBV6-2/TRBV6-3
clone size: NA
CDR3 protein: CASSVAGGPDEQFF
CDR3 DNA: TGTGCCAGCAGCGTAGCGGGAGGGCCGGATGAGCAGTTCTTC

D gene: NA
J gene: TRBJ2-7
V gene: TRBV28
clone size: NA
CDR3 protein: CASSSHTENYEQYF
CDR3 DNA: TGTGCCAGCAGTTCCCACACAGAAAACTACGAGCAGTACTTC

D gene: TRBD2
J gene: TRBJ2-7
V gene: TRBV10-2
clone size: NA
CDR3 protein: CASSAGEGLAQYF
CDR3 DNA: TGCGCCAGCAGTGCGGGGGAGGGCCTTGCTCAGTACTTC

D gene: TRBD1
J gene: TRBJ1-4
V gene: TRBV24-1
clone size: NA
CDR3 protein: CATSDSGTGDEKLFF
CDR3 DNA: TGTGCCACCAGTGATTCAGGGACAGGGGATGAAAAACTGTTTTTT

D gene: TRBD2
J gene: TRBJ2-5
V gene: TRBV24-1
clone size: NA
CDR3 protein: CATSDFASGVETQYF
CDR3 DNA: TGTGCCACCAGTGATTTTGCCAGCGGGGTCGAGACCCAGTACTTC

D gene: NA
J gene: TRBJ1-1
V gene: TRBV7-9
clone size: once
CDR3 protein: CASSLGVSGFTEAFF
CDR3 DNA: TGTGCCAGCAGCTTAGGAGTGTCAGGGTTCACTGAAGCTTTCTTT

D gene: TRBD1
J gene: TRBJ1-2
V gene: TRBV29-1
clone size: NA
CDR3 protein: CSVDRGQAYGYTF
CDR3 DNA: TGCAGCGTTGACCGGGGACAGGCGTATGGCTACACCTTC

D gene: NA
J gene: TRBJ2-1
V gene: TRBV5-5
clone size: few
CDR3 protein: CASSLVGANNEQFF
CDR3 DNA: TGTGCCAGCAGCTTGGTAGGGGCCAACAATGAGCAGTTCTTC

D gene: NA
J gene: TRBJ2-7
V gene: TRBV28
clone size: NA
CDR3 protein: CASSFFSGPSSHEQYF
CDR3 DNA: TGTGCCAGCAGTTTTTTTTCAGGGCCCAGCAGCCACGAGCAGTACTTC

D gene: TRBD1
J gene: TRBJ1-4
V gene: TRBV7-9
clone size: NA
CDR3 protein: CASSSGQGLSNEKLFF
CDR3 DNA: TGTGCCAGCAGCTCGGGACAGGGGCTTTCAAATGAAAAACTGTTTTTT

D gene: NA
J gene: TRBJ2-7
V gene: TRBV3-1/TRBV3-2
clone size: NA
CDR3 protein: CASSFRTVGTPYEQYF
CDR3 DNA: TGTGCCAGCAGCTTCCGAACGGTAGGGACTCCCTACGAGCAGTACTTC

D gene: TRBD2
J gene: TRBJ2-7
V gene: TRBV6-2/TRBV6-3
clone size: NA
CDR3 protein: CASSSWTSGSYEQYF
CDR3 DNA: TGTGCCAGCAGTTCATGGACTAGCGGGTCGTACGAGCAGTACTTC

D gene: NA
J gene: TRBJ2-1
V gene: TRBV4-1
clone size: NA
CDR3 protein: CASSQETSVTGNEQFF
CDR3 DNA: TGCGCCAGCAGCCAAGAAACCAGCGTGACAGGTAATGAGCAGTTCTTC

D gene: NA
J gene: TRBJ1-1
V gene: TRBV6-5
clone size: NA
CDR3 protein: CASNSRLRTEAFF
CDR3 DNA: TGTGCCAGCAATTCTCGTTTGCGAACTGAAGCTTTCTTT

D gene: TRBD2
J gene: TRBJ2-1
V gene: TRBV4-1
clone size: NA
CDR3 protein: CASSPSGRVNEQFF
CDR3 DNA: TGCGCCAGCAGCCCTAGCGGGAGGGTTAATGAGCAGTTCTTC

D gene: TRBD1
J gene: TRBJ2-7
V gene: TRBV5-6
clone size: NA
CDR3 protein: CASSFSGTGFYEQYF
CDR3 DNA: TGTGCCAGCAGCTTCTCCGGGACAGGGTTCTACGAGCAGTACTTC

D gene: TRBD2
J gene: TRBJ2-3
V gene: TRBV6-5
clone size: NA
CDR3 protein: CASSYTSGRPDTQYF
CDR3 DNA: TGTGCCAGCAGTTACACTAGCGGGAGACCAGATACGCAGTATTTT

D gene: NA
J gene: TRBJ1-2
V gene: TRBV5-4
clone size: NA
CDR3 protein: CASSSPWGGSAYGYTF
CDR3 DNA: TGTGCCAGCAGCTCGCCTTGGGGTGGCAGCGCCTATGGCTACACCTTC

D gene: NA
J gene: TRBJ1-3
V gene: TRBV9
clone size: NA
CDR3 protein: CASSVEGTANTIYF
CDR3 DNA: TGTGCCAGCAGCGTCGAAGGGACTGCGAACACCATATATTTT

D gene: NA
J gene: TRBJ2-5
V gene: TRBV28
clone size: NA
CDR3 protein: CASSFPAGETQYF
CDR3 DNA: TGTGCCAGCAGTTTTCCAGCGGGAGAGACCCAGTACTTC

D gene: NA
J gene: TRBJ2-7
V gene: TRBV10-1
clone size: NA
CDR3 protein: CASSESLTRYEQYF
CDR3 DNA: TGCGCCAGCAGTGAGTCGCTGACCCGCTACGAGCAGTACTTC

D gene: TRBD1
J gene: TRBJ1-3
V gene: TRBV5-1
clone size: NA
CDR3 protein: CASSITGTGVGNTIYF
CDR3 DNA: TGCGCCAGCAGCATTACCGGGACAGGGGTTGGAAACACCATATATTTT

D gene: NA
J gene: TRBJ1-5
V gene: TRBV6-6
clone size: NA
CDR3 protein: CASSSGVGNQPQHF
CDR3 DNA: TGTGCCAGCAGTTCAGGGGTGGGGAATCAGCCCCAGCATTTT

D gene: TRBD1
J gene: TRBJ1-5
V gene: TRBV6-1
clone size: once
CDR3 protein: CASSASVDRGYYSNQPQHF
CDR3 DNA: TGTGCCAGCAGTGCCTCCGTGGACAGGGGTTATTATAGCAATCAGCCCCAGCATTTT

D gene: TRBD2
J gene: TRBJ2-3
V gene: TRBV5-6
clone size: NA
CDR3 protein: CASSATSGSGTDTQYF
CDR3 DNA: TGTGCCAGCAGCGCAACTAGCGGGAGTGGCACAGATACGCAGTATTTT

D gene: TRBD2
J gene: TRBJ2-3
V gene: TRBV14
clone size: NA
CDR3 protein: CASSPLAGEGTDTQYF
CDR3 DNA: TGTGCCAGCAGCCCCCTAGCGGGAGAGGGCACAGATACGCAGTATTTT

D gene: NA
J gene: TRBJ2-7
V gene: TRBV30
clone size: NA
CDR3 protein: CAWSLGSAKQYF
CDR3 DNA: TGTGCCTGGAGTCTAGGCAGCGCGAAGCAGTACTTC